This T cell receptor (beta chain) is from a study of shared clonotypes between healthy human individuals. This clone came up a few times. The antigen remains unidentified. The donor population consisted of healthy HIV-negative adults with no recent acute infections or vaccinations. The run depth of the assay was deep. Sequenced by immunoSEQ multiplex PCR; TCRdb stores in-frame clones only, minus some. The repertoire holds roughly 1,000,000 clones, with about 80% as singletons. Study-wide results and caveats: Investigators expected sequencing depth to affect clonotype sharing among donors. Some clonotypes were shared by all four sorted-subset donors, while others were not shared. The non-shared ones had lower generation probabilities than the shared ones.

The sample taken for sequencing was memory CD4+ T cells from PBMCs. Subset meaning: CD45RA-negative fraction. The clonotype comes from a man between 18 and 29 years old in good health. Some clones in this sample may be carry-over from other donors' samples.

CDR3 region: CASSFRGTGGGKLFF. The CDR3 DNA reads as TGTGCCAGCAGTTTCAGGGGGACAGGGGGCGGAAAACTGTTTTTT. The rearrangement links TRBV27 to TRBJ1-4, with 12 bases that match TRBD1. The ends lost 3 bases at V and 10 bases at J; junction bases unmatched: 6. CDR1 and CDR2 (germline): MNHEY, SMNVEV (reference sequence). There are 15 residues in the CDR3.